The text below deals with one T cell receptor (beta chain). MiXCR was run by TCRdb on the 5' RACE reads, yielding one entry per CDR3 protein. This sample has about 340,000 distinct CDR3 sequences, with under 15% found just once. V lost 5 bases and J 0 bases, leaving 13 bases between the germline ends. The CDR3 has 15 amino acids. The germline V gene has CDR1 KGHSH and CDR2 LQKENI. The sample originates from a study of T cells after yellow fever vaccination. The material was CD4+ T cells sorted from PBMCs, obtained 15 days after the yellow fever booster vaccination. This sequence originates from a man between 18 and 35 years old who received the YFV17D yellow fever vaccine. The V gene is TRBV18, the J gene TRBJ1-2; D remains unclear. CDR3 DNA: TGTGCCAGCTCAACGAACAGCGCTCCTAACTATGGCTACACCTTC. Its protein product is CASSTNSAPNYGYTF.